These 8 T cell receptor beta chains share one sample of origin, sequenced in a study of cytomegalovirus exposure and HLA in healthy donors. The PCR was carried out with 60 Vbeta primers and 13 Jbeta primers. Here immunoSEQ multiplex PCR was the method, and the copy in TCRdb shows in-frame clones only, minus some. In total, the table holds more than 200,000 clones. The sample consisted of PBMCs. The receptors here all came from a woman in her thirties in good health and CMV-seropositive.

The chain uses TRBV5-1 and TRBJ1-5; no definite D call. In germline, CDR1 is SGHRS, CDR2 YFSETQ. The V and J ends lost 0 bases and 4 bases respectively, with 8 bases between them. This CDR3 has 14 residues. The DNA of the CDR3 is TGCGCCAGCAGCTTGGGGGCGGGAAATCAGCCCCAGCATTTT. Residues: CASSLGAGNQPQHF.

This chain connects TRBV28 to TRBJ1-1; no clear D. Trimming cost V 3 bases and J 0 bases, with 8 bases left between them. The CDR3 extends over 14 amino acids. The germline CDR1 and CDR2 sequences are MDHEN and SYDVKM. The CDR3: CASSLSLVNTEAFF. In DNA form, the CDR3 reads TGTGCCAGCAGTTTGTCCCTTGTGAACACTGAAGCTTTCTTT.

In DNA, the CDR3 is TGTGCCAGCAGCGAATCTAGCGGGAGCTACAATGAGCAGTTCTTC. This encodes CASSESSGSYNEQFF. The chain links TRBV9 to TRBJ2-1; TRBD2 matches at 10 bases. This CDR3 spans 15 amino acids. Germline CDR1 SGDLS, CDR2 YYNGEE. Trimming removed 3 bases from V and 3 bases from J; junction bases left unmatched: 3.

This CDR3 reads CASSLVSGANSYNEQFF. DNA for the CDR3: TGCGCCAGCAGCTTGGTTAGTGGGGCAAACTCCTACAATGAGCAGTTCTTC. The chain joins TRBV5-1 to TRBJ2-1; weak D call: TRBD1 (5 bases). The CDR3 sequence is 17 residues long. V gave up 0 bases and J gave up 0 bases, with 13 bases separating them. Per germline, CDR1 SGHRS and CDR2 YFSETQ. The variable domain in full, with the rest retrieved from reference TRBV5-1 and TRBJ2-1, is KAGVTQTPRYLIKTRGQQVTLSCSPISGHRSVSWYQQTPGQGLQFLFEYFSETQRNKGNFPGRFSGRQFSNSRSEMNVSTLELGDSALYLCASSLVSGANSYNEQFFGPGTRLTVL.

The chain links TRBV7-6 to TRBJ1-1, with D maybe TRBD1 (6 bases). The length of the CDR3 is 16 residues. The ends were cut back, 4 bases at V and 0 bases at J, with 15 bases in the middle. CDR1 SGHVS and CDR2 FNYEAQ come from the germline V gene. The CDR3 region has the DNA TGTGCCAGCAGCTCCCGGGACAATATCTTGAACACTGAAGCTTTCTTT. Its translation: CASSSRDNILNTEAFF.

The V call is TRBV11-2, the J call TRBJ2-3; 11 nucleotides agree with TRBD2. Looked up from germline, CDR1 is SGHAT and CDR2 is FQNNGV. The CDR3 consists of 16 residues. Losses at the gene ends were 3 bases for V and 7 bases for J; bases not matched to a gene: 9. CDR3 sequence: CASSFYGTSGKYTQYF. CDR3 DNA: TGTGCCAGCAGCTTCTATGGGACTAGCGGAAAATATACGCAGTATTTT.

The chain uses TRBV6-5 and TRBJ2-1, with D unresolved. Trimming stripped 5 bases from V and 3 bases from J, with 8 bases between. The germline V gene encodes CDR1 MNHEY and CDR2 SVGAGI. CDR3 length equals 13 residues. DNA of the CDR3: TGTGCCAGCAGTCTAGAGCGCTACAATGAGCAGTTCTTC. It specifies CASSLERYNEQFF.

Note on this clone: The sample holds other DNA sequences that translate to the same CDR3. V usage is TRBV5-1 and J usage is TRBJ2-3; no reliable D call. Germline CDR1 and CDR2: SGHRS and YFSETQ. V gave up 0 bases and J gave up 1 base, with 3 bases separating them. This CDR3 region has 13 residues. The CDR3 nucleotides are TGCGCCAGCAGCTTGGCCGGCACAGATACGCAGTATTTT. Translation gives CASSLAGTDTQYF.